This T cell receptor (beta chain) was sequenced in a study of blood T cells in healthy people across ages. Study-level information: With template switching, about one barcoded beta molecule was captured per two T cells.

V dropped 5 bases and J dropped 8 bases, with 16 bases sitting between them. The CDR3 spans 14 residues. A second PCR, run for roughly 7 to 12 cycles, used a sample-barcoded 5' primer plus a J-beta primer mix. At least 3 million CDR3-containing paired-end reads were obtained per sample. Each CDR3 protein is one row after TCRdb ran MiXCR on the 5' RACE reads. The sample comprises roughly 1,300,000 distinct CDR3 sequences, roughly 59% of which are singletons, and about 6.7% rests with the top ten. The sequence was obtained from a man aged 18 to 30 in good health. The sequencing input was blood. The rearrangement joins TRBV12-3 or TRBV12-4 to TRBJ2-1; no firm D call. CDR3 loop: CASSPSSSVDEQFF. DNA of the CDR3: TGTGCCAGCAGTCCCTCATCCTCTGTGGATGAGCAGTTCTTC.